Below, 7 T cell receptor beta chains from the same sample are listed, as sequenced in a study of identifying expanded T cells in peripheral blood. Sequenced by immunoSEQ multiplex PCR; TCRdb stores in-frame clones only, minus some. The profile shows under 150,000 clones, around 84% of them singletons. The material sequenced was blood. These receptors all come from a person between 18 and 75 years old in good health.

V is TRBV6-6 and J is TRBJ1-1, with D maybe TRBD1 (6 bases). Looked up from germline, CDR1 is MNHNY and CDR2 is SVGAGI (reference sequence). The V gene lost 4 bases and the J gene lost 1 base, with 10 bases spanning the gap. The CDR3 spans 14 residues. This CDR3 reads CASSSRQANTEAFF. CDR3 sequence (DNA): TGTGCCAGCAGTTCGAGACAGGCGAACACTGAAGCTTTCTTT.

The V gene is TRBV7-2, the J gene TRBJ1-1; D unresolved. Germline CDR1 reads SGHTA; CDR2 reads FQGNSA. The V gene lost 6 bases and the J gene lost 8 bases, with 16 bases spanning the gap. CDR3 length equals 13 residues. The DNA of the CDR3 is TGTGCCAGCAGTAACTATCAAGGTACAGAAGCTTTCTTT. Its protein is CASSNYQGTEAFF.

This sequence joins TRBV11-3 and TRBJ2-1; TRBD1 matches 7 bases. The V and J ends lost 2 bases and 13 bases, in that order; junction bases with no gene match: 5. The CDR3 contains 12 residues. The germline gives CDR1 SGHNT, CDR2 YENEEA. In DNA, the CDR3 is TGTGCCAGCAGCTTAAGACAGGGTCCCCAGTTCTTC. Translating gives CASSLRQGPQFF.

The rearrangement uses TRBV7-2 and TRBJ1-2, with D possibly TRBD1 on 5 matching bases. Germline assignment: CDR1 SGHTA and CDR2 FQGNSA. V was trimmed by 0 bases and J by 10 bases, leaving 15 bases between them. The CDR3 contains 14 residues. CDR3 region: CASSLAGTSMDYTF. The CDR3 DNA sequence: TGTGCCAGCAGCTTAGCTGGGACCTCTATGGACTACACCTTC.

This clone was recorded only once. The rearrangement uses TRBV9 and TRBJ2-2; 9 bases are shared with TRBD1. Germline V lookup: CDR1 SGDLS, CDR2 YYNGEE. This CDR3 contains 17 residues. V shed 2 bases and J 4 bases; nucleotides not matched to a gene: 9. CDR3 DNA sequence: TGTGCCAGCAGCGTCGAGGTACAGGGGGCGCTCACCGGGGAGCTGTTTTTT. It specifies CASSVEVQGALTGELFF.

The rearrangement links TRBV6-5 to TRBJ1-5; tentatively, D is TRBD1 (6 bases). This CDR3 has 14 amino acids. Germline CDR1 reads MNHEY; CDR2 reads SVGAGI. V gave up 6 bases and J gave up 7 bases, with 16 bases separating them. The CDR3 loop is CASSLHRAGQPQHF. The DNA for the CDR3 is TGTGCCAGCAGCCTACACAGGGCGGGCCAGCCCCAGCATTTT.

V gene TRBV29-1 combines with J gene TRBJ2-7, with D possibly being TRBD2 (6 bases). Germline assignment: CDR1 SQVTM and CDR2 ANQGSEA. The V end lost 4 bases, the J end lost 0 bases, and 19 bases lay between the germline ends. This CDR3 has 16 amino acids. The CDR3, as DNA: TGCAGCGTTGGAATCCGGGGGTGGGTTGACTCCTACGAGCAGTACTTC. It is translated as CSVGIRGWVDSYEQYF.